This is a list of T cell receptor beta chains from one sample in a study of Ad26.COV2.S vaccination and SARS-CoV-2 variants. Produced via immunoSEQ multiplex PCR; TCRdb's table is partial and in-frame only. Altogether 200,000 to 300,000 clones are present, around 87% being singletons, with the ten largest covering about 11%. Sequencing was performed on peripheral blood, taken in a trial of Ad26.COV2.S vaccine versus placebo. The source is a person aged 18-60 years who received the Ad26.COV2.S COVID-19 vaccine or a placebo. CDR3s include the opening cysteine and the closing phenylalanine or tryptophan. The D gene is left open where the match is weak. Size values are once, few and many counts, or a class for expanded clones, and some rows have none.

CASSIFRQGMSADTQYF TGTGCCAGCTCTATTTTCCGTCAGGGGATGAGCGCAGATACGCAGTATTTT TRBJ2-3 TRBV2 NA NA
CASSLGSPNFWGKNIQYF TGTGCCAGCAGCTTAGGTAGCCCAAATTTTTGGGGCAAAAACATTCAGTACTTC TRBJ2-4 TRBV7-8 NA NA
CASSLAGGPSYEQYF TGTGCCAGCAGCTTGGCCGGGGGACCCTCCTACGAGCAGTACTTC TRBJ2-7 TRBV5-6 NA NA
CASSQDGIAGGPYNEQFF TGTGCCAGCAGCCAAGATGGGATAGCGGGAGGGCCCTACAATGAGCAGTTCTTC TRBJ2-1 TRBV4-2 TRBD2 NA
CASSSEGKHAGELFF TGTGCCAGCAGCTCTGAGGGGAAACACGCCGGGGAGCTGTTTTTT TRBJ2-2 TRBV3-1/TRBV3-2 NA NA
CASSEERLAGVQSGEQYF TGTGCCAGCAGTGAAGAGCGGCTAGCGGGAGTACAGTCGGGTGAGCAGTACTTC TRBJ2-7 TRBV6-1 TRBD2 NA
CASSFINEQFF TGTGCCAGCAGCTTCATAAATGAGCAGTTCTTC TRBJ2-1 TRBV5-5 NA once
CASSQGPGELFF TGTGCCAGCAGCCAGGGTCCCGGGGAGCTGTTTTTT TRBJ2-2 TRBV12-3/TRBV12-4 NA NA
CASSLVGTEAFF TGTGCCAGCAGTCTGGTGGGCACTGAAGCTTTCTTT TRBJ1-1 TRBV6-2/TRBV6-3 NA NA
CASSQASGSRGEQYF TGTGCCAGCAGCCAAGCTAGCGGGAGTAGGGGCGAGCAGTACTTC TRBJ2-7 TRBV3-1/TRBV3-2 TRBD2 NA
CASSADRGGGAFF TGTGCCAGCAGTGCGGACAGGGGAGGTGGGGCTTTCTTT TRBJ1-1 TRBV7-2 TRBD1 NA
CAPKRGTGTNEQYF TGTGCCCCCAAAAGAGGGACAGGGACGAACGAGCAGTACTTC TRBJ2-7 TRBV7-9 TRBD1 NA
CASSLDRGNNSPLHF TGTGCCAGCAGCTTAGACAGGGGGAATAATTCACCCCTCCACTTT TRBJ1-6 TRBV7-8 TRBD1 NA
CATSDDRDRPEAGVETQYF TGTGCCACCAGTGATGACCGGGACAGGCCCGAGGCGGGGGTTGAGACCCAGTACTTC TRBJ2-5 TRBV24-1 NA NA
CASSIGTGGAGANVLTF TGTGCCAGCAGTATAGGGACAGGGGGCGCTGGGGCCAACGTCCTGACTTTC TRBJ2-6 TRBV6-4 TRBD1 NA
CASSFHSTNEKLFF TGTGCCAGCAGCTTCCACTCAACTAATGAAAAACTGTTTTTT TRBJ1-4 TRBV7-9 NA NA
CATLDRGRSGANVLTF TGTGCCACCCTGGACAGGGGGCGATCTGGGGCCAACGTCCTGACTTTC TRBJ2-6 TRBV7-2 TRBD1 NA
CASSGGGLGVYEQYF TGTGCCAGCAGCGGGGGGGGACTAGGCGTCTACGAGCAGTACTTC TRBJ2-7 TRBV7-2 TRBD2 NA
CASSFLRHSYEQYF TGTGCCAGCAGCTTTCTTCGGCACTCCTACGAGCAGTACTTC TRBJ2-7 TRBV11-2 NA NA
CASGSRSGPQETQYF TGCGCCAGCGGCTCCCGGAGCGGGCCTCAAGAGACCCAGTACTTC TRBJ2-5 TRBV5-1 NA NA
CASSWGRDEQFF TGTGCCAGCAGCTGGGGCAGGGATGAGCAGTTCTTC TRBJ2-1 TRBV11-2 NA NA
CASPAGNTEAFF TGCGCCAGCCCGGCAGGCAACACTGAAGCTTTCTTT TRBJ1-1 TRBV10-1 NA NA
CASKVWGQGGTDTQYF TGTGCCAGCAAGGTTTGGGGACAGGGGGGCACAGATACGCAGTATTTT TRBJ2-3 TRBV2 TRBD1 NA